The sequence of this TCR beta chain was determined in a study of cytomegalovirus exposure and HLA in healthy donors. Findings and limits, study-wide: It is likely that the observed cluster of highly shared sequence variants was a sequencing artifact. It was reported that TCR beta sequences correctly inferred the HLA-A and HLA-B alleles for most subjects.

In its sample, this clone was seen a few times. Antigen unknown. Primers: 60 Vbeta forward and 13 Jbeta reverse. Libraries were prepared by immunoSEQ multiplex PCR; TCRdb keeps only in-frame clonotypes and omits some of them. The sample has about 67,000 clones; 80% are singletons. The sequence derives from a woman between 25 and 40 years old in good health and CMV-seronegative. The sequenced sample consisted of PBMCs.

CDR3 amino acids: CASSYGPGGTEAFF. The CDR3 region has the DNA TGTGCCAGCAGTTACGGGCCAGGGGGCACTGAAGCTTTCTTT. The V and J genes are TRBV6-5 and TRBJ1-1; 7 bases are shared with TRBD1. Germline V gene sequence: CDR1 MNHEY, CDR2 SVGAGI. J lost 4 bases, V lost 2 bases, and 4 bases had no gene match. The CDR3 length is 14 residues.